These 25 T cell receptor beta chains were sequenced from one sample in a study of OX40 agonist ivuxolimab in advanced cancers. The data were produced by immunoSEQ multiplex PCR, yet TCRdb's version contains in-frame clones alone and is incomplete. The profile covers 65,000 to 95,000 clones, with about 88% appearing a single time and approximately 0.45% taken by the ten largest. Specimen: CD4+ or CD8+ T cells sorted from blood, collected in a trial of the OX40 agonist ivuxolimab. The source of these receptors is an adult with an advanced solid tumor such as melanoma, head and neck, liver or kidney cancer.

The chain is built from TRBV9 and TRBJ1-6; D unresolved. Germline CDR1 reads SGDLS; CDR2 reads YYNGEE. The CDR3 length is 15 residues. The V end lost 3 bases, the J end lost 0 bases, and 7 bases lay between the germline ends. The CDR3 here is CASSDRDSYNSPLHF. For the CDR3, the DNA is TGTGCCAGCAGCGACCGGGACTCCTATAATTCACCCCTCCACTTT.

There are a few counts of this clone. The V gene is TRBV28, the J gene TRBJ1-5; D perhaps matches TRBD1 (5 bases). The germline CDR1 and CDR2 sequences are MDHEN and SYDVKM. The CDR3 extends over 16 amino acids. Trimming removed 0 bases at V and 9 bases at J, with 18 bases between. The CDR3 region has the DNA TGTGCCAGCAGTTTATGGGGGACCGCACCCAGGGTGCCCCAGCATTTT. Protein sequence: CASSLWGTAPRVPQHF.

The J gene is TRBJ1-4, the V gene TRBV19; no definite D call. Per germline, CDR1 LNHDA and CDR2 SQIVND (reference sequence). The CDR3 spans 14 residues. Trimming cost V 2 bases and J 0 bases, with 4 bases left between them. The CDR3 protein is CASSIRATNEKLFF. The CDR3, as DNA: TGTGCCAGTAGTATACGGGCAACTAATGAAAAACTGTTTTTT.

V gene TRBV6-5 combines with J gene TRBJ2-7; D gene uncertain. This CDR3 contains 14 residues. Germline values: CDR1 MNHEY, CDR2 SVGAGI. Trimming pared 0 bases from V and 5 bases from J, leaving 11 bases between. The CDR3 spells CASSYSPDLNEQYF. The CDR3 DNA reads TGTGCCAGCAGTTACTCTCCAGACCTCAACGAGCAGTACTTC.

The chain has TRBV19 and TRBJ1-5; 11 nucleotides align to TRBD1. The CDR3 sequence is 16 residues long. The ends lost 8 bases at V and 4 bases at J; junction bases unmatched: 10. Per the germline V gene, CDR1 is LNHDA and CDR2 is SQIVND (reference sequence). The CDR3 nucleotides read TGTGCCAGTTCAATGGGGACAGGGGGATATAATCAGCCCCAGCATTTT. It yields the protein CASSMGTGGYNQPQHF.

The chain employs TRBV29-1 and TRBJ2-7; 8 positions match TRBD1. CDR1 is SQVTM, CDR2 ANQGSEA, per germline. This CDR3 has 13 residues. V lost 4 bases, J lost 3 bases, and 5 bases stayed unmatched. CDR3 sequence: CSVGGQGGYEQYF. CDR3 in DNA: TGCAGCGTTGGTGGACAGGGCGGCTACGAGCAGTACTTC.

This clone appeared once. In DNA form, the CDR3 reads TGTGCCAGCAGCGTAAGAGGACAGGGGGCGGGTGAGCAGTACTTC. Encoded protein: CASSVRGQGAGEQYF. This chain joins TRBV9 and TRBJ2-7, with TRBD1 matching over 11 bases. CDR1 SGDLS and CDR2 YYNGEE come from the germline V gene. V shed 1 base, J shed 7 bases, and the junction held 7 bases outside the gene matches. CDR3 length equals 15 residues.

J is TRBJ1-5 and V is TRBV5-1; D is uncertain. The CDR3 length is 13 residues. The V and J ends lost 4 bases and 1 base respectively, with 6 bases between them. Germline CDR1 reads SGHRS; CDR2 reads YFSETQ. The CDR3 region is CASSLESNQPQHF. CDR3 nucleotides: TGCGCCAGCAGCCTGGAGAGCAATCAGCCCCAGCATTTT.

Here the CDR3 reads CARTLRNYGYTF. Here the CDR3 DNA reads TGTGCCAGAACGTTAAGAAACTATGGCTACACCTTC. The V gene is TRBV2, the J gene TRBJ1-2, with D unresolved. V was cut by 9 bases and J by 2 bases, with 10 bases left in between. Germline V gene lookup returns CDR1 SNHLY and CDR2 FYNNEI. There are 12 residues in the CDR3.

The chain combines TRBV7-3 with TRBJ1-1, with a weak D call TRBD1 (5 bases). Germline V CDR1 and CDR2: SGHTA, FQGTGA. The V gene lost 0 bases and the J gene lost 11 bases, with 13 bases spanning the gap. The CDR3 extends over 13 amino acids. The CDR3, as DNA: TGTGCCAGCAGCTTAACGAGGGGATACGGCGCTTTCTTT. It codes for CASSLTRGYGAFF.

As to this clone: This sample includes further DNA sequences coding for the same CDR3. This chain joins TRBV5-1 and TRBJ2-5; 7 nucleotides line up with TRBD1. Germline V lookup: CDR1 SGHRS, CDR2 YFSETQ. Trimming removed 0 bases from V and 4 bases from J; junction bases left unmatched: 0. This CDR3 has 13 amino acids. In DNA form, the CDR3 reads TGCGCCAGCAGCTTGGGACAGGGAGAGACCCAGTACTTC. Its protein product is CASSLGQGETQYF.

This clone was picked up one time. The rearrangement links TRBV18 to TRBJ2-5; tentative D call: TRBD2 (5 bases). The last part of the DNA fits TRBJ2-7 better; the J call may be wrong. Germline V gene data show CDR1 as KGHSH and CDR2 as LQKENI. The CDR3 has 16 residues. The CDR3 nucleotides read TGTGCCAGCTCACCACCGGACTTCAGATCTAACTACGAGCAGTACTTC. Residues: CASSPPDFRSNYEQYF.

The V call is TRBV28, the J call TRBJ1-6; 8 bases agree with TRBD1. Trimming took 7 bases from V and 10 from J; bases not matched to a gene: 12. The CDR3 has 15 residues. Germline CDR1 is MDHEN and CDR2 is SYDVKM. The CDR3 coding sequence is TGTGCCAGCACCACTCGGCAGGGGGCATGGTCACCCCTCCACTTT. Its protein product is CASTTRQGAWSPLHF.

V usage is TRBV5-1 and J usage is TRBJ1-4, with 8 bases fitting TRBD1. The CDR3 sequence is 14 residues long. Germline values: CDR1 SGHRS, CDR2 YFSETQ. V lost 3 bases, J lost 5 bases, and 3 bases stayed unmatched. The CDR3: CASSSGQGNEKLFF. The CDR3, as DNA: TGCGCCAGCAGCTCCGGACAGGGAAATGAAAAACTGTTTTTT.

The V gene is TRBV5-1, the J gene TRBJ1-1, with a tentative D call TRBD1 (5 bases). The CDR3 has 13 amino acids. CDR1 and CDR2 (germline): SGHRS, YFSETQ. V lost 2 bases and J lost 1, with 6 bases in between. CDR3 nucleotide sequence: TGCGCCAGCAGCTTCACAGGGAACACTGAAGCTTTCTTT. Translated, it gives CASSFTGNTEAFF.

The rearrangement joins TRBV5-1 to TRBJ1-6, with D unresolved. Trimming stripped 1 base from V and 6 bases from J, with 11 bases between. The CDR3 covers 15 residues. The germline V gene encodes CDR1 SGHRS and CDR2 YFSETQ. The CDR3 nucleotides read TGCGCCAGCAGCTTGTGGTCACAGCCTAATTCACCCCTCCACTTT. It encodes CASSLWSQPNSPLHF.

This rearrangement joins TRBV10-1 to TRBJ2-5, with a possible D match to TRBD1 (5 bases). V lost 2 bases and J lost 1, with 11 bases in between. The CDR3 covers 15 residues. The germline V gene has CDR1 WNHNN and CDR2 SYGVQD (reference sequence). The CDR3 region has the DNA TGCGCCAGCAGTGAGGGGGCAGGCCCCCAAGAGACCCAGTACTTC. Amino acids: CASSEGAGPQETQYF.

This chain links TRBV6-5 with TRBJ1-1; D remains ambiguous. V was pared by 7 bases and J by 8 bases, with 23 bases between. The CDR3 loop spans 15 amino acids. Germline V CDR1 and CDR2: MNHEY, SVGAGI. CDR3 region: CASILDLGSPSEAFF. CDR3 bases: TGTGCCAGCATTTTAGATCTGGGGTCGCCATCAGAAGCTTTCTTT.

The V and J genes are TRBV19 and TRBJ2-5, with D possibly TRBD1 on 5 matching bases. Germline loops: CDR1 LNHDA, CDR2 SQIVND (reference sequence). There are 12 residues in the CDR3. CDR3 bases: TGTGCGTCCCGGGCAGGGCCCGAGACCCAGTACTTC. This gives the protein CASRAGPETQYF.

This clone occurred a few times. CDR3 nucleotides: TGTGCCAGCAGTTTCCGTCGTGGGGCTTTCTTT. The encoded protein is CASSFRRGAFF. This rearrangement joins TRBV28 to TRBJ1-1; D gene unclear. The germline V and J ends were trimmed by 3 bases and 11 bases, with 10 bases remaining between them. Germline values: CDR1 MDHEN, CDR2 SYDVKM. This CDR3 has 11 amino acids.

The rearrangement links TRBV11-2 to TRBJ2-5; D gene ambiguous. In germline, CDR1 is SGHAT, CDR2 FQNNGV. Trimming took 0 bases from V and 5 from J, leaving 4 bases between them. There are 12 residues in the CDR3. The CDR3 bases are TGTGCCAGCAGCTTAGACGGGGAGACCCAGTACTTC. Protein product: CASSLDGETQYF.

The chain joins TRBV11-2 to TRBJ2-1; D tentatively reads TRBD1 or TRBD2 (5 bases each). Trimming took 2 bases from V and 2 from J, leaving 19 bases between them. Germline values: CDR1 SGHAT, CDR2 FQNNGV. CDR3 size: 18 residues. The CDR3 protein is CASSLIVRSQGAYNEQFF. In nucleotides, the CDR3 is TGTGCCAGCAGCTTAATTGTCCGGAGTCAGGGAGCCTACAATGAGCAGTTCTTC.

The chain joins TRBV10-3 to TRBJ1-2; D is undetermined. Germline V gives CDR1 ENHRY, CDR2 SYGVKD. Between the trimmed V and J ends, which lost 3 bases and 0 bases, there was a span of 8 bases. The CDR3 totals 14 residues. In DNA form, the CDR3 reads TGTGCCATCAGTGACGTCGGAGCTAACTATGGCTACACCTTC. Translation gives CAISDVGANYGYTF.

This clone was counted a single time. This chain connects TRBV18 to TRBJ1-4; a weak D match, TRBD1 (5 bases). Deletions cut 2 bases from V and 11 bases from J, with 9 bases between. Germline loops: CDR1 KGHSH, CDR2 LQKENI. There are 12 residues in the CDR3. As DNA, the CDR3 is TGTGCCAGCTCACCAGGGGGGGTGAAACTGTTTTTT. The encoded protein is CASSPGGVKLFF.

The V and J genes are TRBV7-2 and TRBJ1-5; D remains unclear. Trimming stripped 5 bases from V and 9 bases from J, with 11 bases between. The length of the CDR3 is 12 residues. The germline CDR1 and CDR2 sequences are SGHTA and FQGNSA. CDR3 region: CASSPGWPPQHF. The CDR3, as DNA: TGTGCCAGCAGCCCCGGGTGGCCGCCCCAGCATTTT.